This TCR beta chain was captured by sequencing in a study of blood T cell repertoires in COVID-19. Study details: T cells, B-cell-depleted T cells, or PBMCs provided the cDNA or gDNA that served as material.

Methods used by the authors: Estimated nucleated cell counts came from reference gene primer amplification. Some clones are missing from TCRdb's copy, which holds only in-frame ones; the method was immunoSEQ multiplex PCR. For V, J and clone size, that table is used; D and trimming come from the DNA. Of 200,000 to 300,000 clones in the sample, 75% to 85% are singletons; the top ten hold more than 4.5%. The CDR3 is made up of 13 amino acids. Trimming took off 4 bases at V and 5 bases at J, with 12 bases between the two ends. Germline V gene data show CDR1 as ENHRY and CDR2 as SYGVKD. Enrolment of Seattle patients took place during active infection, and they were followed longitudinally.

The TCR originated in a man aged 50-60 years with COVID-19, enrolled during active disease. This chain joins TRBV10-3 and TRBJ2-7; perhaps TRBD1 as D (6 bases). The specimen sequenced was peripheral blood. The CDR3 DNA is TGTGCCATCAGTGCGGACAGATCCCACGAGCAGTACTTC. Its protein is CAISADRSHEQYF.